What follows are 25 T cell receptor beta chains derived from one specimen sequenced in a study of human T cells and chemical hapten exposure. Time point defined: pre-sensitization, week 0. The treatment here: therapeutic diphenylcyclopropenone sensitization with weekly scalp DPC. TCRdb reprocessed the RACE reads with MiXCR, giving one entry per CDR3 protein. The data contain about 90,000 distinct CDR3 sequences, 6.5% to 10% of them seen just once; the ten biggest clones take up just over 2.5%. Material: whole blood, obtained in connection with sensitization to the hapten diphenylcyclopropenone (DPC). These TCRs come from a man aged 40-49 years with alopecia areata. Some clones in this sample may be carry-over from other donors' samples.

A remark on this clonotype: This may be a read error: a much more frequent sequence differs by one nucleotide. The V call is TRBV7-2, the J call TRBJ2-6, with 8 positions matching TRBD1. The CDR3 covers 18 residues. V trimming: 6 bases; J trimming: 7 bases; junction bases outside the gene matches: 17. Germline V gene data show CDR1 as SGHTA and CDR2 as FQGNSA. The DNA for the CDR3 is TGTGCCAGCAGTTACACCGGGACAGGTGGCTCTTGTGCCAACGTCCTGACTTTC. It encodes CASSYTGTGGSCANVLTF.

This clonotype was detected many times. The chain carries TRBV30 and TRBJ2-1, with 13 bases aligning to TRBD2. The germline V gene encodes CDR1 GTSNPN and CDR2 SVGIG (reference sequence). There are 17 residues in the CDR3. V dropped 1 base and J dropped 4; count of bases not matched to a gene: 7. The CDR3 DNA is TGTGCCTGGAGTGCGCCGGGACTAGCGGGGAGGTACAATGAGCAGTTCTTC. Its translation: CAWSAPGLAGRYNEQFF.

The rearrangement uses TRBV28 and TRBJ2-4; D possibly uses TRBD1 or TRBD2 (5 bases each). V was trimmed by 3 bases and J by 5 bases, leaving 14 bases between them. The CDR3 has 15 residues. Looked up from germline, CDR1 is MDHEN and CDR2 is SYDVKM. The CDR3 protein is CASSFGGPLENIQYF. The DNA of the CDR3 is TGTGCCAGCAGTTTTGGGGGACCGCTGGAAAACATTCAGTACTTC.

V usage is TRBV28 and J usage is TRBJ1-1; D might be TRBD1 (6 bases). Germline CDR1 and CDR2: MDHEN and SYDVKM. The CDR3 totals 18 residues. Trimming shortened V by 5 bases and J by 3 bases, and 25 bases separated the two germline ends. Here the CDR3 DNA reads TGTGCCAGCAGTCCGTATGCGGGTTACAGGGCCCGGGACACTGAAGCTTTCTTT. Its protein product is CASSPYAGYRARDTEAFF.

With regard to this clonotype: The CDR3 end shows no conserved phenylalanine or tryptophan, and so a read error is likely. It is unclear where the CDR3 begins or ends on the DNA, so no DNA is shown, and the CDR3 is as TCRdb lists it. J is TRBJ2-7 and V is TRBV21-1; the listed D gene, TRBD1, was not tested against the DNA. TRBV21-1 is recorded as a pseudogene. The CDR3 length is 11 residues, termini included. CDR3 region: CADLGQGSLWG.

This clonotype was found many times. The rearrangement links TRBV10-3 to TRBJ1-2; no definite D call. The CDR3 extends over 10 amino acids. Trimming removed 11 bases from V and 6 bases from J, with 10 bases in between. The V gene's germline CDR1 is ENHRY and CDR2 SYGVKD. This CDR3 is CASSENGYTF. Written as DNA, the CDR3 is TGTGCCTCATCAGAAAATGGCTACACCTTC.

This clonotype appeared many times. The gene calls are TRBV14 and TRBJ1-1, with 7 bases identical to TRBD1. Trimming at V came to 3 bases and at J to 4 bases, leaving 8 bases not matched to a gene. Germline CDR1 and CDR2: SGHDN and FVKESK. The CDR3 is 15 amino acids. DNA of the CDR3: TGTGCCAGCAGCCAGACGACAGGGCGGGGCACTGAAGCTTTCTTT. This translates into CASSQTTGRGTEAFF.

The chain employs TRBV7-2 and TRBJ2-7, with D possibly TRBD2 on 5 matching bases. Germline-derived CDR1 and CDR2 are SGHTA and FQGNSA. The V and J ends lost 0 bases and 7 bases respectively, with 10 bases between them. The CDR3 loop spans 13 amino acids. The CDR3 here is CASSLAPAGEQYV. Written as DNA, the CDR3 is TGTGCCAGCAGCTTAGCCCCGGCGGGTGAGCAGTACGTC.

This clonotype showed up just a few times. The rearrangement joins TRBV5-1 to TRBJ2-3; tentatively, D is TRBD1 (5 bases). Trimming took 4 bases from V and 13 from J, leaving 19 bases between them. Germline V gives CDR1 SGHRS, CDR2 YFSETQ. This CDR3 spans 13 amino acids. CDR3 residues: CASSPLGAQAKYF. The CDR3 region has the DNA TGCGCCAGCAGCCCACTTGGGGCGCAGGCCAAGTATTTT.

The rearrangement uses TRBV11-2 and TRBJ1-4; D call uncertain. Germline V gene sequence: CDR1 SGHAT, CDR2 FQNNGV. The CDR3 is 13 amino acids. Trimming took off 5 bases at V and 5 bases at J, with 9 bases between the two ends. The CDR3 nucleotides read TGTGCCAGCAGCACTTGGCAGAATGAAAAACTGTTTTTT. This gives the protein CASSTWQNEKLFF.

This clonotype was counted ten times or more. This sequence joins TRBV7-9 and TRBJ2-3, with TRBD2 matching 13 bases. Germline CDR1 reads SEHNR; CDR2 reads FQNEAQ (reference sequence). The CDR3 totals 16 residues. With 8 bases clipped from V and 0 bases from J, the junction kept 5 bases outside the gene matches. This CDR3 reads CASEGLAGLSTDTQYF. Written as DNA, the CDR3 is TGTGCCAGCGAGGGACTAGCGGGACTTAGCACAGATACGCAGTATTTT.

In its sample, this clonotype was seen many times. The V and J genes are TRBV20-1 and TRBJ1-1; D unresolved. V shed 6 bases and J shed 5 bases, with 10 bases lying between them. This CDR3 comprises 11 residues. Germline assignment: CDR1 DFQATT and CDR2 SNEGSKA (reference sequence). DNA for the CDR3: TGCAGTGCCATGAAACTTACTGAAGCTTTCTTT. Its translation is CSAMKLTEAFF.

J is TRBJ1-2 and V is TRBV5-1; D remains ambiguous. This CDR3 has 16 amino acids. CDR1 and CDR2 (germline): SGHRS, YFSETQ. V lost 6 bases and J 5 bases, leaving 23 bases between the germline ends. The CDR3 coding sequence is TGCGCCAGCACAACCTTACCGGGAGCCCTCATTTATGGCTACACCTTC. This codes for CASTTLPGALIYGYTF.

The sample holds a few counts of this clonotype. The chain is built from TRBV24-1 and TRBJ2-2; D call uncertain. This CDR3 is built from 11 residues. CDR1 and CDR2 (germline): KGHDR, SFDVKD. Trimming took 9 bases from V and 6 from J, leaving 7 bases between them. This CDR3 is CATSLSGELFF. The CDR3 coding sequence is TGTGCCACCTCATTGTCCGGGGAGCTGTTTTTT.

V and J are TRBV6-5 and TRBJ1-5; D unclear. The CDR3 totals 14 residues. Looked up from germline, CDR1 is MNHEY and CDR2 is SVGAGI. V lost 3 bases, J lost 1 base, and 7 bases lay in between. For the CDR3, the DNA is TGTGCCAGCAGTTATCGGGGAAGCAATCAGCCCCAGCATTTT. This sequence encodes CASSYRGSNQPQHF.

This clonotype was recorded at least ten times. The chain is built from TRBV20-1 and TRBJ2-5; 12 nucleotides align to TRBD2. Trimming cost V 4 bases and J 5 bases; bases outside gene matches: 5. The CDR3 runs to 14 residues. Looked up from germline, CDR1 is DFQATT and CDR2 is SNEGSKA (reference sequence). CDR3 DNA: TGCAGTGCTACCGGACTAGCGGGGAGCGAGACCCAGTACTTC. Translating it yields CSATGLAGSETQYF.

Comment on this clonotype: This clone may be a read error of a much larger clone one base away. The V and J genes are TRBV6-2 or TRBV6-3 and TRBJ1-1, with D possibly TRBD1 on 5 matching bases. There are 12 residues in the CDR3. Trimming took off 5 bases at V and 7 bases at J, with 11 bases between the two ends. CDR1 is MNHEY, CDR2 SVGEGT, per germline. The CDR3: CASSKTAFEAFF. DNA for the CDR3: TGTGCCAGCAGTAAGACAGCCTTTGAAGCTTTCTTT.

This clonotype was picked up many times. CDR3 loop: CASSPRQGMDTEAFF. The CDR3 bases are TGTGCCAGCAGTCCCCGACAGGGAATGGACACTGAAGCTTTCTTT. V is TRBV12-3 or TRBV12-4 and J is TRBJ1-1; 7 positions agree with TRBD1. The CDR3 has 15 residues. The ends lost 5 bases at V and 3 bases at J; junction bases unmatched: 9.

There are many counts of this clonotype. This chain uses TRBV4-3 with TRBJ1-5; TRBD1 might be the D (6 bases). CDR3 length equals 16 residues. Trimming took 1 base from V and 2 from J, leaving 12 bases between them. CDR1 is LGHNA, CDR2 YSLEER, per germline. CDR3 DNA sequence: TGCGCCAGCAGCCAAGTTGGGGGGCCCCGCAATCAGCCCCAGCATTTT. Translation gives CASSQVGGPRNQPQHF.

The gene calls are TRBV2 and TRBJ2-1, with 7 bases identical to TRBD2. Looked up from germline, CDR1 is SNHLY and CDR2 is FYNNEI. V lost 6 bases, J lost 7 bases, and 12 bases stayed unmatched. There are 15 residues in the CDR3. The CDR3 protein is CASSEPRGRTNEQFF. For the CDR3, the DNA is TGTGCCAGCAGCGAACCTCGCGGGAGAACTAATGAGCAGTTCTTC.

This clonotype came up a few times. The rearrangement joins TRBV19 to TRBJ2-5; D is unresolved. V lost 1 base and J lost 1, with 7 bases in between. The CDR3 loop spans 14 amino acids. CDR1 is LNHDA and CDR2 is SQIVND in the germline V gene (reference sequence). In DNA form, the CDR3 reads TGTGCCAGTAGTATAGGGAGCGTCCAAGAGACCCAGTACTTC. Its translation is CASSIGSVQETQYF.

This clonotype was observed many times. The chain employs TRBV4-3 and TRBJ1-5; D unclear. V lost 0 bases to trimming and J lost 4 bases, with 10 bases between them. Looked up from germline, CDR1 is LGHNA and CDR2 is YSLEER. This CDR3 comprises 15 residues. CDR3 amino acids: CASSQDAGWNQPQHF. CDR3 sequence (DNA): TGCGCCAGCAGCCAAGATGCGGGGTGGAATCAGCCCCAGCATTTT.

This clonotype occurred a few times. The rearrangement uses TRBV6-1 and TRBJ2-3; D call uncertain. V was shortened by 0 bases and J by 2 bases, with 18 bases between the two germline ends. The CDR3 covers 18 residues. The germline V gene encodes CDR1 MNHNS and CDR2 SASEGT. The CDR3: CASSEAQKGRIFTDTQYF. The CDR3, as DNA: TGTGCCAGCAGTGAAGCGCAGAAGGGCAGGATTTTCACAGATACGCAGTATTTT.

This clonotype appeared many times. This chain links TRBV6-2 or TRBV6-3 with TRBJ2-1; 7 positions match TRBD2. The CDR3 extends over 12 amino acids. V lost 8 bases to trimming and J lost 7 bases; unmatched junction nucleotides: 5. CDR1 MNHEY and CDR2 SVGEGT come from the germline V gene. The DNA of the CDR3 is TGTGCCAGCTGGGAGGGGAGAAATGAGCAGTTCTTC. It translates to CASWEGRNEQFF.

The chain couples TRBV11-1 to TRBJ2-7, with 13 bases lining up with TRBD2. The trim removed 5 bases at V and 2 bases at J, leaving 3 bases unmatched. Looked up from germline, CDR1 is SGHAT and CDR2 is FQDESV (reference sequence). The CDR3 has 15 amino acids. The CDR3 reads CASSPGLAGAYEQYV. The CDR3 region has the DNA TGTGCCAGCAGCCCCGGACTAGCGGGAGCCTACGAGCAGTACGTC.